This TCR beta chain was identified in a study of circulating and synovial CD4+ cells in juvenile arthritis. Study results and limitations: Some such blood samples were as oligoclonal as synovium. Bulk blood CD4 samples held at least an order of magnitude more or fewer genomes than CPL.

Repertoires were generated with immunoSEQ multiplex PCR, while TCRdb's copy carries only in-frame clones and drops some. Of around 32,000 clones in the sample, 90% to 95% are singletons; the top ten hold around 0.63%. About this clone itself: Its antigen remains unidentified.

Germline values: CDR1 MNHEY, CDR2 SMNVEV (reference sequence). V gave up 6 bases and J gave up 5 bases; unmatched junction bases: 20. There are 20 residues in the CDR3. The chain carries TRBV27 and TRBJ2-2; 11 positions match TRBD2. The source material was CD4+ T cells from blood. The clonotype originates from a human donor with juvenile idiopathic arthritis. This chain's CDR3 is CASRDGYTSGSLRGTGELFF. CDR3 DNA sequence: TGTGCCAGCAGGGACGGATATACTAGCGGGAGCCTCAGAGGAACCGGGGAGCTGTTTTTT.